The 5 T cell receptor beta chains below were found in one sample sequenced in a study of blood T cells in healthy people across ages. Primed by a sample-barcoded 5' primer and a J-beta primer mix, a second PCR proceeded for about 6 to 12 cycles. TCRdb re-analysed the 5' RACE reads in MiXCR, keeping a single row per CDR3 protein. Here the sample spans 1.5 million to 2 million distinct CDR3 sequences, about two fifths being singletons. Source material: blood. Source of these receptors: a human donor in good health.

This clonotype has only a few counts. The chain carries TRBV5-5 and TRBJ1-1; TRBD1 aligns across 9 bases. CDR3 length: 15 residues. V was pared by 2 bases and J by 2 bases, with 4 bases of the junction left unmatched. Looked up from germline, CDR1 is SGHKS and CDR2 is YYEKEE (reference sequence). The CDR3 is CASSLNRGRNTEAFF. In DNA, the CDR3 is TGTGCCAGCAGCTTAAACAGGGGGCGCAACACTGAAGCTTTCTTT. Based on the CDR3 plus reference TRBV5-5 and TRBJ1-1, the full variable domain is DAGVTQSPTHLIKTRGQQVTLRCSPISGHKSVSWYQQVLGQGPQFIFQYYEKEERGRGNFPDRFSARQFPNYSSELNVNALLLGDSALYLCASSLNRGRNTEAFFGQGTRLTVV.

The CDR3 DNA is TGTGCCAGCAGTTTCAACAGGGGCGGTAAGGCTTTCTTT. Its protein is CASSFNRGGKAFF. The rearrangement uses TRBV12-3 or TRBV12-4 and TRBJ1-1; 7 positions match TRBD1. CDR3 size: 13 residues. V lost 3 bases, J lost 11 bases, and 9 bases stayed unmatched.

This clonotype was found a few times. The rearrangement joins TRBV15 to TRBJ1-2, with D maybe TRBD1 (6 bases). Germline lookup yields CDR1 LNHNV and CDR2 YYDKDF (reference sequence). V lost 0 bases to trimming and J lost 5 bases, with 10 bases between them. This CDR3 comprises 14 residues. The chain's CDR3 is CATSRETGPYGYTF. CDR3 in DNA: TGTGCCACCAGCAGAGAGACAGGCCCATATGGCTACACCTTC.

This clonotype was observed a few times. The rearrangement joins TRBV6-5 to TRBJ2-1; 9 bases map to TRBD2. Germline assignment: CDR1 MNHEY and CDR2 SVGAGI. The CDR3 consists of 15 residues. V dropped 2 bases and J dropped 6; count of bases not matched to a gene: 5. The CDR3 sequence is CASSYQSGGLNEQFF. The CDR3 coding sequence is TGTGCCAGCAGTTACCAAAGCGGGGGGCTCAATGAGCAGTTCTTC.

The sample holds a few counts of this clonotype. The chain has TRBV6-5 and TRBJ1-5; D unclear. This CDR3 has 15 amino acids. V gave up 4 bases and J gave up 5 bases, with 15 bases separating them. Germline loops: CDR1 MNHEY, CDR2 SVGAGI. This CDR3 reads CASSLIWAEDQPQHF. The DNA of the CDR3 is TGTGCCAGCAGTTTGATATGGGCGGAGGATCAGCCCCAGCATTTT.